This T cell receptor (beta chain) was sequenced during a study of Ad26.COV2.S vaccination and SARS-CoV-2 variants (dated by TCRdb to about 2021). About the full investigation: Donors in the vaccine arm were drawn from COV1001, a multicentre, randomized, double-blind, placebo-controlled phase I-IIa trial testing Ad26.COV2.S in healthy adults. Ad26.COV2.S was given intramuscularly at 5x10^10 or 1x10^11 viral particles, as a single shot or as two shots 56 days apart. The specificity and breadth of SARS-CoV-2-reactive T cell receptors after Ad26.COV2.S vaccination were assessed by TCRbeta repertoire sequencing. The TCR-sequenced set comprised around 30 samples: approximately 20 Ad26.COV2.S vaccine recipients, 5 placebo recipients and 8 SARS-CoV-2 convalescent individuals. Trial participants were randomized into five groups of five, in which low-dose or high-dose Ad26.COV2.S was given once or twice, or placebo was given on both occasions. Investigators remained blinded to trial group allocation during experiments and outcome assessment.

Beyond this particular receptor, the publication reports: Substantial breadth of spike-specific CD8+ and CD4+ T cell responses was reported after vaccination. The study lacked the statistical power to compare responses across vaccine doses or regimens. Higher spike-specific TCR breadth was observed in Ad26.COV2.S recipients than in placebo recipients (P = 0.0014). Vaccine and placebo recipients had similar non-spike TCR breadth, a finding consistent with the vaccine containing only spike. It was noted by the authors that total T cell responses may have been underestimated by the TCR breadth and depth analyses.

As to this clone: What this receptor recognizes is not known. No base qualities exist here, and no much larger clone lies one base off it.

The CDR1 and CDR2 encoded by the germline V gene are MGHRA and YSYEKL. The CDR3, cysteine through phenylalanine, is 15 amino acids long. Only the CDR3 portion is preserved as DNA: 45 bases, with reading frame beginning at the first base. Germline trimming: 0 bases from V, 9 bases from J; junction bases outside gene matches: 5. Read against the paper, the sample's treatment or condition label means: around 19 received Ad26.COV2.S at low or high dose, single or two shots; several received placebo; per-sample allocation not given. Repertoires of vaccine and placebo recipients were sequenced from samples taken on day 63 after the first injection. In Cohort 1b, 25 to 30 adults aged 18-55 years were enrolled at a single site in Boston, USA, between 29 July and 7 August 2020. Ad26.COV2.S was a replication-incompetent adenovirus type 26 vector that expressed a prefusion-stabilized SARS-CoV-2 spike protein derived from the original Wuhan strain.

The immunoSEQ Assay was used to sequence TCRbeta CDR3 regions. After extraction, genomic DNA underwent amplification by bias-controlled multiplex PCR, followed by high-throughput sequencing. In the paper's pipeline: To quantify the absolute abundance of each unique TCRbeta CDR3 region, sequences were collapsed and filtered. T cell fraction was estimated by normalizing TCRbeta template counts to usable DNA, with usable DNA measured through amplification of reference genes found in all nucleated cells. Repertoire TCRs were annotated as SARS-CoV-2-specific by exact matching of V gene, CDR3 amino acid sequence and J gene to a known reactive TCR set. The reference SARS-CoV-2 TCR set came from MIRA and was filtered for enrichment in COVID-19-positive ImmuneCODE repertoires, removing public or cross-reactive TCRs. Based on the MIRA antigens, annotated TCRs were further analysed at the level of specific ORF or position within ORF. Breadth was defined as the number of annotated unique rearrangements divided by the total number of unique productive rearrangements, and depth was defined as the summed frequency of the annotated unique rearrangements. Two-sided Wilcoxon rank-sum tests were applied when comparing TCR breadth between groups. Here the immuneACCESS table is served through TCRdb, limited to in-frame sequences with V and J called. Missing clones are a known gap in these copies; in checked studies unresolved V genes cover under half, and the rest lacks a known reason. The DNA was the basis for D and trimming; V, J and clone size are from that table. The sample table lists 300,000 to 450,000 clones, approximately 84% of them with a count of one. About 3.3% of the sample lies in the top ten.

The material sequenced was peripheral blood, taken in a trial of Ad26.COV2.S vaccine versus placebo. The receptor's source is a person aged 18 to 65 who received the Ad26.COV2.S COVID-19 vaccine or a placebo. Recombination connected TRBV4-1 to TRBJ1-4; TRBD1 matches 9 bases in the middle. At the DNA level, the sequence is TGCGCCAGCAGCCAAGATGGGACAGGGCCCAAAAAACTGTTTTTT. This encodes CASSQDGTGPKKLFF.